A selection of T cell receptor beta chains follows, all from one sample in a study of T cell responses to AZD1222 COVID-19 vaccine. Assay: immunoSEQ multiplex PCR; the TCRdb copy retains only in-frame clones and omits some. Of over 85,000 clones listed, 70% to 90% are singletons. Sequenced material: peripheral blood, taken on day 0 of AZD1222 vaccination. Receptors originate from an adult in good health. Each CDR3 is given with its conserved first and last residue. The D gene is left open where the match is weak. Rows may omit the clone size; those that give it use once, few, many or a size class.

D gene,J gene,V gene,clone size,CDR3 DNA,CDR3 protein
NA,TRBJ2-3,TRBV5-1,NA,TGCGCCAGCAGCTGGCCTTCAGATACGCAGTATTTT,CASSWPSDTQYF
NA,TRBJ1-1,TRBV5-6,NA,TGTGCCAGCAGCCCCGTCCCCGAGGGCACTGAAGCTTTCTTT,CASSPVPEGTEAFF
TRBD1,TRBJ2-5,TRBV18,NA,TGTGCCAGCTCTTCCTCAGGGCAGGGGGCAGGAGAGACCCAGTACTTC,CASSSSGQGAGETQYF
TRBD1,TRBJ2-7,TRBV19,NA,TGTGCCAGTACCGGCAGGGGGCCCGCGCAGCAGTACTTC,CASTGRGPAQQYF
TRBD1,TRBJ2-1,TRBV24-1,NA,TGTGCCACCAGTGTCTCCGGGACAGGGGGCCTTGAGCAGTTCTTC,CATSVSGTGGLEQFF
TRBD2,TRBJ2-7,TRBV29-1,NA,TGCAGCGTTGATGCGGGAGGACTATACGAGCAGTACTTC,CSVDAGGLYEQYF
NA,TRBJ1-6,TRBV5-6,NA,TGTGCCAGCAGCTTGGCCCCCCGATACGGAAATTCACCCCTCCACTTT,CASSLAPRYGNSPLHF
NA,TRBJ2-2,TRBV2,NA,TGTGCCAGCTCAAGACAGGACCCGAACACCGGGGAGCTGTTTTTT,CASSRQDPNTGELFF
NA,TRBJ1-2,TRBV15,NA,TGTGCCACCAGCAGAGATAGGGAGGGTAGGAGAAGTGGCTACACCTTC,CATSRDREGRRSGYTF
NA,TRBJ1-3,TRBV28,NA,TGTGCCAGCGCGTCTTTTTTCTCTGGAAACACCATATATTTT,CASASFFSGNTIYF
TRBD1,TRBJ2-2,TRBV19,NA,TGTGCCAGCAGGGGGCTGGGCACCGGGGAGCTGTTTTTT,CASRGLGTGELFF
TRBD1,TRBJ2-5,TRBV4-2,NA,TGTGCCAGCAGCCAAGATACAGGGGGCCGTATGTCCCAGTACTTC,CASSQDTGGRMSQYF
TRBD1,TRBJ1-1,TRBV6-5,NA,TGTGCCAGCAGTTACGACAGGGTCAGATCTGAAGCTTTCTTT,CASSYDRVRSEAFF
NA,TRBJ1-4,TRBV14,NA,TGTGCCAGCAGCCAAGTTGGCGAAAAACTGTTTTTT,CASSQVGEKLFF
TRBD1,TRBJ1-4,TRBV18,NA,TGTGCCAGCTCACCACAAGAAGGGACAGGGGGCGGCGGAAAACTGTTTTTT,CASSPQEGTGGGGKLFF
TRBD2,TRBJ2-1,TRBV5-4,NA,TGTGCCAGCAGCTCGGACCAGGGACTAGGGTACAATGAGCAGTTCTTC,CASSSDQGLGYNEQFF
NA,TRBJ1-1,TRBV6-5,NA,TGTGCCAGCAGTCAAAAACGTAGCACTGAAGCTTTCTTT,CASSQKRSTEAFF
NA,TRBJ1-2,TRBV27,NA,TGTGCCAGCAGCCGGGGTCTTGGCTATGGCTACACCTTC,CASSRGLGYGYTF
TRBD1,TRBJ2-7,TRBV7-8,NA,TGTGCCAGCAGCTACGACAGGGGGCGCTACGAGCAGTACTTC,CASSYDRGRYEQYF
TRBD1,TRBJ1-2,TRBV12-3/TRBV12-4,NA,TGTGCCAGCAGTCGACAGGGCGCCTATGGCTACACCTTC,CASSRQGAYGYTF
NA,TRBJ2-3,TRBV19,NA,TGTGCCAGTAGTATAGCGACAGGTAGCACAGATACGCAGTATTTT,CASSIATGSTDTQYF
NA,TRBJ1-2,TRBV6-2/TRBV6-3,NA,TGTGCCAGCAGTTACGCGGCAGGATATGGCTACACCTTC,CASSYAAGYGYTF
NA,TRBJ2-3,TRBV28,once,TGTGCCAGCAGTACGGCGGAAGGAGGAGATACGCAGTATTTT,CASSTAEGGDTQYF
NA,TRBJ1-1,TRBV4-1,NA,TGCGCCAGCAGCCTTCAGAGGAACACTGAAGCTTTCTTT,CASSLQRNTEAFF
NA,TRBJ1-5,TRBV4-2,few,TGTGCCAGCAGCATAGGGACAAAGGATCAGCCCCAGCATTTT,CASSIGTKDQPQHF
NA,TRBJ2-3,TRBV19,NA,TGTGCCAGTAGTATAGGCCCTTCTAGCACAGATACGCAGTATTTT,CASSIGPSSTDTQYF
NA,TRBJ1-1,TRBV18,NA,TGTGCCAGCTCACCAAGGGTACAGGGAGAGAACACTGAAGCTTTCTTT,CASSPRVQGENTEAFF
NA,TRBJ2-2,TRBV7-8,NA,TGTGCCAGCAGACAGACCAGGGGAGACACCGGGGAGCTGTTTTTT,CASRQTRGDTGELFF
NA,TRBJ1-1,TRBV4-1,NA,TGCGCCAGCAGTATCCGGGACCGCAACACTGAAGCTTTCTTT,CASSIRDRNTEAFF
TRBD2,TRBJ2-7,TRBV28,NA,TGTGCCAGCAGTTCCCCTTCCCCTAGCGGGGCCTCCTACGAGCAGTACTTC,CASSSPSPSGASYEQYF
TRBD2,TRBJ2-7,TRBV7-8,NA,TGTGCCAGCAGCGTACTAGCGGTCTCCTACGAGCAGTACTTC,CASSVLAVSYEQYF
NA,TRBJ1-5,TRBV5-4,NA,TGTGCCAGCAGCTGGTCCCCTTCTGATCAGCCCCAGCATTTT,CASSWSPSDQPQHF
TRBD1,TRBJ2-1,TRBV5-8,NA,TGTGCCAGCAGACCTCCGGGACAGGTCTACAATGAGCAGTTCTTC,CASRPPGQVYNEQFF
NA,TRBJ1-1,TRBV12-3/TRBV12-4,NA,TGTGCCAGCAGTTTTAGGGAGAACACTGAAGCTTTCTTT,CASSFRENTEAFF
NA,TRBJ1-2,TRBV18,NA,TGTGCCAGCTCACCACCGGGTGTTGGCTATGGCTACACCTTC,CASSPPGVGYGYTF
TRBD1,TRBJ1-1,TRBV4-1,NA,TGCGCCAGCAGCCCCCCAGGGGGGACAGGGACCGCTTTCTTT,CASSPPGGTGTAFF
NA,TRBJ2-1,TRBV15,NA,TGTGCCACCAGCAGCGGGGGATTCCAGGGCTACAATGAGCAGTTCTTC,CATSSGGFQGYNEQFF
NA,TRBJ1-6,TRBV7-8,once,TGTGCCAGCAGCTTATGGTCAGCAGGGAATAATTCACCCCTCCACTTT,CASSLWSAGNNSPLHF
TRBD2,TRBJ2-3,TRBV11-2,NA,TGTGCCAGCAGCTACCCGACTAGCGGGGGGACGGATACGCAGTATTTT,CASSYPTSGGTDTQYF
NA,TRBJ2-2,TRBV7-3,NA,TGTGCCAGCAGCCCAAAGGTAGCCGTGAACACCGGGGAGCTGTTTTTT,CASSPKVAVNTGELFF
TRBD1,TRBJ2-3,TRBV19,NA,TGTGCCACATCCCTCCCGGGACAGGGGCCAGATACGCAGTATTTT,CATSLPGQGPDTQYF
NA,TRBJ2-5,TRBV12-3/TRBV12-4,NA,TGTGCCAGCAGTTTCCAGGGGCCGGAGACCCAGTACTTC,CASSFQGPETQYF
NA,TRBJ1-2,TRBV5-8,NA,TGTGCCAGCAGCTTGATCGGGGCGCTCAGGGGCTACACCTTC,CASSLIGALRGYTF
NA,TRBJ2-7,TRBV18,NA,TGTGCCAGCTCACCCAATCGGGGGGCCGACTACGAGCAGTACTTC,CASSPNRGADYEQYF
TRBD1,TRBJ2-6,TRBV2,NA,TGTGCCAGCAGTGAGGTTCGAGGGGGCGCGGGTGGGGCCAACGTCCTGACTTTC,CASSEVRGGAGGANVLTF
NA,TRBJ2-7,TRBV7-2,few,TGTGCCAGCACCTCGAACCCTGGTCCCTACGAGCAGTACTTC,CASTSNPGPYEQYF
TRBD2,TRBJ2-7,TRBV5-1,NA,TGCGCCAGCAGCTCGACGGTAGGGAGGGCAAACGAGCAGTACTTC,CASSSTVGRANEQYF
NA,TRBJ2-2,TRBV18,NA,TGTGCCAGCTCACCGCGGCAGGGTAACACCGGGGAGCTGTTTTTT,CASSPRQGNTGELFF
NA,TRBJ2-7,TRBV5-1,NA,TGCGCCAGCAGCTTGGGGCAGACAGCCTACCCGGCCTTC,CASSLGQTAYPAF
NA,TRBJ1-1,TRBV2,once,TGTGCCAGCAGGGCAGCGGAAGCTTTCTTT,CASRAAEAFF
NA,TRBJ1-1,TRBV3-1/TRBV3-2,NA,TGTGCCAGCAGCCAAGGAAGTGTACAAAACACTGAAGCTTTCTTT,CASSQGSVQNTEAFF
NA,TRBJ1-5,TRBV18,NA,TGTGCCAGCTCACCGAGGGACTCCCGTAGTCCCCAGCATTTT,CASSPRDSRSPQHF
NA,TRBJ2-2,TRBV7-3,NA,TGTGCCAGCAACTTTGGGGGCACCGGGGAGCTGTTTTTT,CASNFGGTGELFF
NA,TRBJ1-5,TRBV19,NA,TGTGCCAGCAGGATTAACCTGGGGGGCAATCAGCCCCAGCATTTT,CASRINLGGNQPQHF
TRBD1,TRBJ1-2,TRBV7-9,NA,TGTGCCAGCAGCTTAGGGGATGACAGGGACAATGGCTACACCTTC,CASSLGDDRDNGYTF
TRBD2,TRBJ2-3,TRBV7-2,once,TGTGCCAGCAGCGTGACTAGCGGGGGGGCTAAAGATACGCAGTATTTT,CASSVTSGGAKDTQYF
NA,TRBJ1-2,TRBV14,once,TGTGCCAGCAGCCAGGCGGGGCAGGGAAACTATGGCTACACCTTC,CASSQAGQGNYGYTF
NA,TRBJ1-5,TRBV4-1,NA,TGCGCCAGCAGCCCTTCAAACAACGGAAATCAGCCCCAGCATTTT,CASSPSNNGNQPQHF
NA,TRBJ1-6,TRBV19,NA,TGTGCCAGTAGTAATCTTAGGGCTCCACGCTCACCCCTCCACTTT,CASSNLRAPRSPLHF
NA,TRBJ2-7,TRBV28,NA,TGTGCCAGCAGTAACAGGGTTACCTACGAGCAGTACTTC,CASSNRVTYEQYF